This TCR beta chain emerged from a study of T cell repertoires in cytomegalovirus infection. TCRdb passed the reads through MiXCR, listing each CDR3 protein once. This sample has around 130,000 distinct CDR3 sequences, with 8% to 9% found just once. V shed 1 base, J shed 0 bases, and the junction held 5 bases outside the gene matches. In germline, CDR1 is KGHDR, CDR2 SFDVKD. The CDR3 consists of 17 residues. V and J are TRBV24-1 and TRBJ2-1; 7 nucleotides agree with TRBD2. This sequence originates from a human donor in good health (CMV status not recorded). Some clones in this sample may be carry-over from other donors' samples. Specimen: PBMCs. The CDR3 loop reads CATSDFGRGSSYNEQFF. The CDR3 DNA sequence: TGTGCCACCAGTGATTTTGGGCGGGGGAGCTCCTACAATGAGCAGTTCTTC.